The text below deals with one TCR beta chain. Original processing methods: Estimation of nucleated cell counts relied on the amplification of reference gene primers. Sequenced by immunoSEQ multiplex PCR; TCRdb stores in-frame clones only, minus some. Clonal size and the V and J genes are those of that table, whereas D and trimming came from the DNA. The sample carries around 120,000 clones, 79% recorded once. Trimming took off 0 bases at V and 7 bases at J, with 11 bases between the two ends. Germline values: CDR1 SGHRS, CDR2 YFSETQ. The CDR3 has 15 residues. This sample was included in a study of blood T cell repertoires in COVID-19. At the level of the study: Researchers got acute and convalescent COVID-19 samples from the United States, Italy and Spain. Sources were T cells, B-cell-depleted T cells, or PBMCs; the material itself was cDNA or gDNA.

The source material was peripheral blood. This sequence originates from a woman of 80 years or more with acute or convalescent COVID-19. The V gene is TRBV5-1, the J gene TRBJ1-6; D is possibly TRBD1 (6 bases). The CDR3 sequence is CASSLDLRGNSPLHF. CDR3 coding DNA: TGCGCCAGCAGCTTGGACCTTAGGGGGAATTCACCCCTCCACTTT.